The clone carrying this T cell receptor beta chain has a count of ten or more. Its antigen is still unknown. This entry comes from a study of cytomegalovirus exposure and HLA in healthy donors. The CDR3 length is 13 residues. Per germline, CDR1 SQVTM and CDR2 ANQGSEA. V dropped 3 bases and J dropped 4 bases, with 11 bases sitting between them. General observations from the study: V- and J-gene trimming in TCR beta was tied to a missense DCLRE1C variant by an analysis performed later.

PCR employed 60 Vbeta and 13 Jbeta primers. This table comes from immunoSEQ multiplex PCR, and its TCRdb copy is limited to in-frame clones, with some not included. The table lists 79,000 or so clones, almost 80% of them singletons. The rearrangement joins TRBV29-1 to TRBJ2-3, with a tentative D call TRBD2 (6 bases). Input material: PBMCs. The clonotype was recovered from a woman aged 40 to 49 in good health and CMV-seropositive. For the CDR3, the DNA is TGCAGCGTTGAGACGGGAGTGGCAGATACGCAGTATTTT. Protein product: CSVETGVADTQYF.